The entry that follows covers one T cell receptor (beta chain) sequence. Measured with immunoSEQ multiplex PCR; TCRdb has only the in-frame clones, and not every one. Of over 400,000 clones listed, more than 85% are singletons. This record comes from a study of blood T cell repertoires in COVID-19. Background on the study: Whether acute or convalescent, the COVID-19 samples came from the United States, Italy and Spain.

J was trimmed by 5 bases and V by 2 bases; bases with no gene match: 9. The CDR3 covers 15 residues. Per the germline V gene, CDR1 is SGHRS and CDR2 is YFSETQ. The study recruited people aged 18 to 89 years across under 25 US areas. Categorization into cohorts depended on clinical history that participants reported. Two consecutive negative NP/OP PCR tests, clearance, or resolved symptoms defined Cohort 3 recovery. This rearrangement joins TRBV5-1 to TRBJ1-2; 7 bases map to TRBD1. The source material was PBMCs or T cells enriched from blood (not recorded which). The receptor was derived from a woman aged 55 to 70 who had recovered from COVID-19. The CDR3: CASSLRPGGDYGYTF. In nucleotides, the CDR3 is TGCGCCAGCAGCTTACGACCAGGGGGTGATTATGGCTACACCTTC.